The rows below give T cell receptor beta chains drawn from one sample of a study of T-cell memory formation after mild COVID-19. One entry per CDR3 protein results from TCRdb running MiXCR on the 5' RACE reads. The repertoire has approximately 180,000 distinct CDR3 sequences, roughly 17% of them found once; the top ten carry more than 2%. The sample was PBMCs or a T cell subset sorted from them (not recorded which). These receptor sequences come from an adult woman who had mild COVID-19 (a few samples of this study predate the infection). Cell type and time point are not known. The CDR3 runs from the conserved cysteine through the conserved F or W. Each record gives: D gene, V gene, clone size, J gene, CDR3 DNA, CDR3 protein. The D gene is left open where the match is weak. Where a row states a size, it is once, few, many or the class of an expanded clone; other rows omit it.

>NA|TRBV20-1|NA|TRBJ2-1
TGCAGTGCTGGGAGCGGGCGAAGCTCCTACAATGAGCAGTTCTTC
CSAGSGRSSYNEQFF
>NA|TRBV5-1|few|TRBJ1-1
TGCGCCAGCAGCTTGGAACTCCGGGGGGGCATGCCGGCTTTCTTT
CASSLELRGGMPAFF
>NA|TRBV24-1|NA|TRBJ2-1
TGTGCCACCAGTGATTTTGCGAGTGAGCAGTTCTTC
CATSDFASEQFF
>NA|TRBV24-1|NA|TRBJ2-5
TGTGCCACCAGTGATCCAAAGACCACCCAGTACTTC
CATSDPKTTQYF
>NA|TRBV4-1|few|TRBJ2-5
TGCGCCAGCAGCCAAGGACCGTTCGAGACCCAGTACTTC
CASSQGPFETQYF
>TRBD1|TRBV20-1|many|TRBJ2-1
TGCAGTGCTACTCGACAGGGGAGGTACAATGAGCAGTTCTTC
CSATRQGRYNEQFF
>NA|TRBV24-1|NA|TRBJ2-1
TGTGCCACCAGTACCGGGACCAGGCAGTTCTTC
CATSTGTRQFF
>NA|TRBV30|few|TRBJ2-5
TGTGCCTGGAGTGTTGGGGGAGAGACCCAGTACTTC
CAWSVGGETQYF
>NA|TRBV18|NA|TRBJ1-1
TGTGCCAGCTCACCTTCCACAGGGAAGAACACTGAAGCTTTCTTT
CASSPSTGKNTEAFF
>NA|TRBV29-1|NA|TRBJ2-3
TGCAGCGTTGATGAGGGAACAGATACGCAGTATTTT
CSVDEGTDTQYF
>NA|TRBV6-2/TRBV6-3|once|TRBJ1-5
TGTGCCAGCAGTCGAACCACTTCGCCCCAGCATTTT
CASSRTTSPQHF
>TRBD2|TRBV24-1|many|TRBJ2-1
TGTGCCACCAGGGGAGCGGGAGTACACAATGAGCAGTTCTTC
CATRGAGVHNEQFF
>NA|TRBV5-1|few|TRBJ1-1
TGCGCCAGCAGCTTGGCCACGCAGGGCACTGAAGCTTTCTTT
CASSLATQGTEAFF
>NA|TRBV25-1|NA|TRBJ2-7
TGTGCCAGCAGTGAATACGGAGGGGGTACCTACGAGCAGTACTTC
CASSEYGGGTYEQYF
>NA|TRBV12-3/TRBV12-4|few|TRBJ1-1
TGTGCCAGCACCATAGGTGACGGGATGAACACTGAAGCTTTCTTT
CASTIGDGMNTEAFF
>TRBD1|TRBV3-1|NA|TRBJ2-3
TGTGCCAGCAGCCAAGGCCTCGACAGGGCGCCACGCAGGAATACGCAGTATTTT
CASSQGLDRAPRRNTQYF
>TRBD1|TRBV3-1|many|TRBJ2-7
TGTGCCAGCAGCCAAGATGGTACAGGGGGCGGGTACGAGCAGTACTTC
CASSQDGTGGGYEQYF
>TRBD1|TRBV5-1|NA|TRBJ2-3
TGCGCCAGCAGCCTCAGACAGGGCCACACAGATACGCAGTATTTT
CASSLRQGHTDTQYF
>TRBD2|TRBV25-1|few|TRBJ2-7
TGTGCCAGCAGTGACGTTTTGACTAGCGGGAGTAGGGGGAGGCAGTACTTC
CASSDVLTSGSRGRQYF
>TRBD1|TRBV7-9|few|TRBJ2-3
TGTGCCAGCAGCACCACGGGACAGGGCCGCACAGATACGCAGTATTTT
CASSTTGQGRTDTQYF
>NA|TRBV20-1|NA|TRBJ2-2
TGCAGTGGAGCGGTCAACACCGGGGAGCTGTTTTTT
CSGAVNTGELFF
>NA|TRBV27|NA|TRBJ2-1
TGTGCCAGCAGTTCACAGCTCCGGACTCCCTACAATGAGCAGTTCTTC
CASSSQLRTPYNEQFF
>NA|TRBV20-1|few|TRBJ2-3
TGCAGTGCTAGCCCCCCGGGACTGAGGATAGATACGCAGTATTTT
CSASPPGLRIDTQYF
>NA|TRBV11-3|few|TRBJ2-3
TGTGCCAGCAGCTTAGATCCGACCTACACAGATACGCAGTATTTT
CASSLDPTYTDTQYF
>TRBD2|TRBV30|few|TRBJ2-7
TGTGCCTGGAGTACTCCGGGACTAGCGCCGAGCTCCTACGAGCAGTACTTC
CAWSTPGLAPSSYEQYF
>TRBD2|TRBV4-2|NA|TRBJ2-1
TGTGCCAGCAGCCAAGAGCCGGGAGGAGGGTACAATGAGCAGTTCTTC
CASSQEPGGGYNEQFF
>TRBD2|TRBV10-3|NA|TRBJ2-1
TGTGCCATCAGCCAGAGGACTAGCGTACCCTACAATGAGCAGTTCTTC
CAISQRTSVPYNEQFF
>TRBD2|TRBV6-2/TRBV6-3|NA|TRBJ2-3
TGTGCCAGCAGTTACCTGACTAGCGGGAGTACGCAGTATTTT
CASSYLTSGSTQYF
>TRBD1|TRBV6-6|few|TRBJ2-5
TGTGCCGGGAGGACAGGGGAAGAGACCCAGTACTTC
CAGRTGEETQYF
>NA|TRBV7-3|many|TRBJ2-3
TGTGCCAGCAGCTTAGGGGCAAGGGGTCAGGGGACAGATACGCAGTATTTT
CASSLGARGQGTDTQYF
>NA|TRBV20-1|few|TRBJ2-2
TGCAGTGTGGGCACCTCAAACACCGGGGAGCTGTTTTTT
CSVGTSNTGELFF
>NA|TRBV18|NA|TRBJ1-5
TGTGCCAGCTCACCTATACCGCGGGGACCGCCCCAGCATTTT
CASSPIPRGPPQHF
>TRBD1|TRBV30|few|TRBJ1-2
TGTGCCTGTAGGACAGGGTCCTATGGCTACACCTTC
CACRTGSYGYTF
>NA|TRBV29-1|NA|TRBJ2-1
TGCAGCGTTGCCGGGACAAGGGAGCCCCAAGATGAGCAGTTCTTC
CSVAGTREPQDEQFF
>NA|TRBV12-3/TRBV12-4|many|TRBJ2-2
TGTGCCAGCAGTGCCGGGGAGCTGTTTTTT
CASSAGELFF
>NA|TRBV6-5|NA|TRBJ1-3
TGTGCCAGCAGCTCGGCCCGGACCCCTGGAAACACCATATATTTT
CASSSARTPGNTIYF
>TRBD1|TRBV6-5|few|TRBJ2-3
TGTGCCAGCAGAAGGACAGGGGAAGTTCGGCAGTATTTT
CASRRTGEVRQYF
>NA|TRBV4-2|NA|TRBJ1-3
TGTGCCAGCAGCCAATCCCCACGAGCGGGCCGAAACACCATATATTTT
CASSQSPRAGRNTIYF
>TRBD2|TRBV20-1|NA|TRBJ2-7
TGCAGTGCTAGTCTGCGGGAGTTTCCCTACGAGCAGTACTTC
CSASLREFPYEQYF
>NA|TRBV5-5|few|TRBJ2-2
TGTGCCAGCAGCTTGGGAGTCTCCGGGGAGCTGTTTTTT
CASSLGVSGELFF
>TRBD1|TRBV18|few|TRBJ2-3
TGTGCCAGCTCACCACTCTGGACAGGGGGCGCGTCAGATACGCAGTATTTT
CASSPLWTGGASDTQYF
>NA|TRBV12-3/TRBV12-4|few|TRBJ2-1
TGTGCCAGCAGTTTAGTGAGGAGCCTAAACAATGAGCAGTTCTTC
CASSLVRSLNNEQFF
>TRBD2|TRBV4-2|NA|TRBJ2-7
TGTGCCAGCAGCCAAGATTGGGCTAGCGGGGGGGCCTTCAGCTCCTACGAGCAGTACTTC
CASSQDWASGGAFSSYEQYF
>NA|TRBV5-6|many|TRBJ2-1
TGTGCCAGCAGCCCTGTAGGGGCCTACAATGAGCAGTTCTTC
CASSPVGAYNEQFF
>NA|TRBV12-3/TRBV12-4|few|TRBJ2-3
TGTGCCAGCAGCCGGAACAGGGATACGCAGTATTTT
CASSRNRDTQYF
>NA|TRBV5-1|few|TRBJ2-7
TGCGCCAGCAACTTCGGGGGGCTCGACGAGCAGTACTTC
CASNFGGLDEQYF
>TRBD1|TRBV6-1|NA|TRBJ1-2
TGTGCCAGCAGTCGGGACAGGGGTCAAAACTATGGCTACACCTTC
CASSRDRGQNYGYTF
>TRBD1|TRBV20-1|few|TRBJ1-2
TGCAGTGCTAGACCCGGACAGGGCGGCTATGGCTACACCTTC
CSARPGQGGYGYTF